This T cell receptor (beta chain) was retrieved from a study of T cell responses to AZD1222 COVID-19 vaccine (dated by TCRdb to about 2021). In terms of the full investigation: TCR sequencing covered over 230 trial participants: 207 given two doses of AZD1222 and approximately 26 given two doses of MenACWY control vaccine. Enrollment into the trials was organized by age into subgroups of 18-55, 56-69 and 70-plus years, and those subgroups contained approximately 160, 26 and 62 TCR-sequenced participants, respectively. The paper's findings and limits, for the study overall: No day 14 peak-response samples were available, so repertoires were characterized only after the peak T cell response. Most participants were white British and females outnumbered males, and the authors suggested that clonal diversity may have been underestimated. Spike-specific TCR breadth and depth rose significantly after two AZD1222 doses compared with day 0 and with MenACWY recipients. Reportedly, close to half of the unique spike-specific TCRs recognized epitopes lying outside the regions that are mutated in the B.1.351 and B.1.1.7 variants. Conclusions about previously exposed vaccinees are limited, since just six AZD1222 recipients were seropositive for SARS-CoV-2 at baseline. CD4 TCRs associated with the vaccine covered the entire spike protein, and the dominant responses were in regions 160-218 and 743-854. The 56-69-year group was small, and its depth increase did not reach significance, likely because of low power.

The CDR3 contains 14 residues, cysteine and phenylalanine counted. The kept DNA is CDR3 alone, 42 bases in frame from the first base. CDR1 LGHDT and CDR2 YNNKEL are derived from the germline V gene (reference sequence). The V end loses 3 bases and the J end loses 2 bases, and a stretch of 11 bases separates them. The CDR3 regions of human TCRbeta chains were analyzed by immunosequencing. The published analysis was carried out like this. Repertoire TCRs were checked for matches against a reference library of SARS-CoV-2-specific TCRs that had been generated using the MIRA antigen-specificity platform. Breadth meant the fraction of unique TCRs that were SARS-CoV-2-associated, whereas depth meant the fraction of total T cells that were SARS-CoV-2-associated. Each spike-specific TCR was assigned to its reactive spike region and to a CD4 or CD8 class using the MIRA data. Log10-transformed breadth and depth values were compared by one-way ANOVA with Sidak's multiple comparisons tests. TCRdb carries this immuneACCESS record with in-frame sequences only. Its versions omit some clonotypes, under half of them owing to an unresolved V gene in the studies checked, with the rest unexplained. Clone size and the V and J calls come from that table; the DNA yielded D and trimming. The sample table holds under 110,000 clones, of which 80% to 95% were seen once. Around 8% of the sample belongs to the ten largest clones.

The time point label for this specimen denotes: about 28 days (+/-7) after the second vaccine dose. AZD1222 recipients with second doses at about 4 weeks or about 12 weeks were pooled, because spike-specific TCR depth and breadth did not differ between schedules. Samples from vaccinated people were obtained from the UK trials COV001 and COV002, which included a single-blind randomized controlled phase 2/3 trial of AZD1222 (ChAdOx1 nCoV-19) in healthy adults. Trial participant PBMC samples were collected at day 0 and day 28 after the second dose for TCRbeta chain sequencing. The sample holds one count of this clone. What antigen it recognizes has not been identified. No base-level quality is on record; no much larger clone is a single base apart.

The chain is encoded by TRBV3-1 (or the pseudogene TRBV3-2) joined to TRBJ2-7; TRBD2 could be the D gene, as 5 bases match. The source material was peripheral blood, sampled 28 days after the second AZD1222 dose. The receptor was derived from an adult who received the AZD1222 COVID-19 vaccine. The CDR3 amino acid sequence is: CASSHGLLAYEQYF. The DNA sequence reads TGTGCCAGCAGCCACGGACTGCTTGCCTACGAGCAGTACTTC.